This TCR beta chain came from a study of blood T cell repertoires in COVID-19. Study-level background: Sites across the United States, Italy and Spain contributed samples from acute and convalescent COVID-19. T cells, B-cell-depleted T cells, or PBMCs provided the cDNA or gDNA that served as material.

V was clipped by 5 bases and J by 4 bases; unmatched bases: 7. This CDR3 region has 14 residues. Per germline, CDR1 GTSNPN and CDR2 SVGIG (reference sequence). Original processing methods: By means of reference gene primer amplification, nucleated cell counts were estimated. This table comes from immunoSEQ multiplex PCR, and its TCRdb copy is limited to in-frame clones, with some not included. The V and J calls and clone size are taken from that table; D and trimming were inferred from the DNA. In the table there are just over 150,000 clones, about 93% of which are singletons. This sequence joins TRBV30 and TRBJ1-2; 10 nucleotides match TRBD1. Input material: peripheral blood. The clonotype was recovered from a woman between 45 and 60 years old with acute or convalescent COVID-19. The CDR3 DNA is TGTGCCTGGGTCACCGGGACAGGGGCCTATGGCTACACCTTC. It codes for CAWVTGTGAYGYTF.